These 21 T cell receptor beta chains came from one sample sequenced in a study of cytomegalovirus exposure and HLA in healthy donors. The primer mix had 60 Vbeta and 13 Jbeta primers. Profiled with immunoSEQ multiplex PCR; TCRdb holds only in-frame clones, not every one. The sample includes about 70,000 clones. The sequenced sample was PBMCs. Source of these receptors: a woman in her 30s in good health and CMV-seronegative.

The DNA for the CDR3 is TGCGCCAGCAGCCAAGACCCTTTTCTCGGGGGGGAGCAGTACTTC. It yields the protein CASSQDPFLGGEQYF. J is TRBJ2-7 and V is TRBV4-1, with 7 bases lining up with TRBD2. The CDR3 spans 15 residues. Germline V gene lookup returns CDR1 MGHRA and CDR2 YSYEKL. Trimming at V came to 0 bases and at J to 7 bases, leaving 9 bases not matched to a gene.

The rearrangement uses TRBV11-3 and TRBJ2-5, with 12 bases aligning to TRBD2. The CDR3 extends over 16 amino acids. V lost 4 bases, J lost 4 bases, and 7 bases stayed unmatched. In germline, CDR1 is SGHNT, CDR2 YENEEA. The CDR3 here is CASSSRLAGEVETQYF. CDR3 nucleotide sequence: TGTGCCAGCAGCTCGAGACTAGCGGGAGAGGTAGAGACCCAGTACTTC.

The chain combines TRBV6-5 with TRBJ2-2; 14 positions match TRBD2. Losses at the gene ends were 8 bases for V and 7 bases for J; bases not matched to a gene: 6. The CDR3 covers 15 residues. CDR1 and CDR2 (germline): MNHEY, SVGAGI. The CDR3 reads CASARTSGRFGELFF. The DNA of the CDR3 is TGTGCCAGCGCCAGGACTAGCGGGAGGTTCGGGGAGCTGTTTTTT.

The chain combines TRBV28 with TRBJ2-1; no firm D call. The germline V gene has CDR1 MDHEN and CDR2 SYDVKM. CDR3 size: 10 residues. Trimming pared 6 bases from V and 7 bases from J, leaving 4 bases between. The DNA of the CDR3 is TGTGCCAGCAGCGGTAATGAGCAGTTCTTC. It codes for CASSGNEQFF.

V gene TRBV7-3 combines with J gene TRBJ1-2; tentative D call: TRBD1 (6 bases). Germline-derived CDR1 and CDR2 are SGHTA and FQGTGA. CDR3 length equals 15 residues. The V gene lost 1 base and the J gene lost 0 bases, with 9 bases spanning the gap. CDR3: CASSLNGQTNYGYTF. CDR3 nucleotides: TGTGCCAGCAGCTTAAACGGACAGACTAACTATGGCTACACCTTC.

V usage is TRBV30 and J usage is TRBJ1-4; 8 positions agree with TRBD1. This CDR3 has 16 residues. Trimming took 2 bases from V and 8 from J; bases not matched to a gene: 13. Germline CDR1 and CDR2: GTSNPN and SVGIG (reference sequence). The CDR3 nucleotides are TGTGCCTGGAGTCTGCCTGGACAGGGACTTTTAGAAAAACTGTTTTTT. It yields the protein CAWSLPGQGLLEKLFF. Filled out from reference TRBV30 and TRBJ1-4, the complete variable domain reads SQTIHQWPATLVQPVGSPLSLECTVEGTSNPNLYWYRQAAGRGLQLLFYSVGIGQISSEVPQNLSASRPQDRQFILSSKKLLLSDSGFYLCAWSLPGQGLLEKLFFGSGTQLSVL.

The chain employs TRBV18 and TRBJ1-1; TRBD1 is a possible D gene (6 bases). V dropped 1 base and J dropped 0 bases, with 12 bases sitting between them. The CDR3 loop spans 16 amino acids. The V gene's germline CDR1 is KGHSH and CDR2 LQKENI. This CDR3 is CASSPRQGNMNTEAFF. Written as DNA, the CDR3 is TGTGCCAGCTCACCACGGCAGGGGAACATGAACACTGAAGCTTTCTTT.

The chain employs TRBV30 and TRBJ2-3; tentatively, D is TRBD1 (6 bases). This CDR3 comprises 14 residues. The germline V gene encodes CDR1 GTSNPN and CDR2 SVGIG (reference sequence). Trimming cost V 2 bases and J 1 base, with 10 bases left between them. The CDR3 DNA reads as TGTGCCTGGAGTAGGGGGAAAGGCACAGATACGCAGTATTTT. It specifies CAWSRGKGTDTQYF.

This sequence joins TRBV7-8 and TRBJ1-5; 7 bases are shared with TRBD1. Per germline, CDR1 SGHVS and CDR2 FQNEAQ. CDR3 length: 15 amino acids. J lost 4 bases, V lost 1 base, and 4 bases had no gene match. CDR3 nucleotide sequence: TGTGCCAGCAGCTTAGGGGACAGCCCGAATCAGCCCCAGCATTTT. This codes for CASSLGDSPNQPQHF.

This chain connects TRBV18 to TRBJ2-2; D might be TRBD1 (6 bases). Trimming cost V 6 bases and J 0 bases, with 14 bases left between them. This CDR3 comprises 16 residues. Germline-derived CDR1 and CDR2 are KGHSH and LQKENI. The CDR3 sequence is CASSPDRFANTGELFF. CDR3 nucleotides: TGTGCCAGCTCCCCCGACAGGTTCGCGAACACCGGGGAGCTGTTTTTT.

The chain couples TRBV30 to TRBJ1-2, with 8 bases matching TRBD1. The ends lost 0 bases at V and 1 base at J; junction bases unmatched: 10. The V gene's germline CDR1 is GTSNPN and CDR2 SVGIG (reference sequence). The CDR3 runs 17 residues. CDR3 DNA sequence: TGTGCCTGGAGTGTAGGTGGGCAGGGGGCGAGTAACTATGGCTACACCTTC. It encodes CAWSVGGQGASNYGYTF.

As for this clone: Other DNA sequences from this sample encode an identical CDR3 as well. The chain couples TRBV6-5 to TRBJ1-2; D gene uncertain. Trimming removed 2 bases from V and 0 bases from J, with 4 bases in between. The CDR3 has 13 amino acids. The germline gives CDR1 MNHEY, CDR2 SVGAGI. The CDR3 nucleotides read TGTGCCAGCAGTTACCGGGCTAACTATGGCTACACCTTC. Its translation: CASSYRANYGYTF.

The chain joins TRBV28 to TRBJ1-2; 9 bases are a match to TRBD1. V was pared by 2 bases and J by 4 bases, with 5 bases of the junction left unmatched. CDR1 and CDR2 (germline): MDHEN, SYDVKM. This CDR3 spans 15 amino acids. The CDR3 spells CASSLEGTGIYGYTF. CDR3 sequence (DNA): TGTGCCAGCAGTTTAGAAGGGACAGGGATCTATGGCTACACCTTC.

The chain employs TRBV4-3 and TRBJ2-2, with TRBD2 identical over 7 bases. CDR1 is LGHNA, CDR2 YSLEER, per germline. The CDR3 extends over 16 amino acids. J was trimmed by 7 bases and V by 4 bases; bases with no gene match: 12. In DNA, the CDR3 is TGCGCCAGCAGCCCCCTCGGGGGGTCGGTTGGCGGGGAGCTGTTTTTT. It specifies CASSPLGGSVGGELFF.

This chain links TRBV6-5 with TRBJ1-2, with D unresolved. CDR1 MNHEY and CDR2 SVGAGI come from the germline V gene. With 8 bases removed from V and 5 bases from J, the gap between germline ends came to 12 bases. The CDR3 extends over 12 amino acids. CDR3 DNA sequence: TGTGCCAGCGTAGGCAGCGGTTATGGCTACACCTTC. Amino acid sequence: CASVGSGYGYTF.

V is TRBV18 and J is TRBJ1-4; D is perhaps TRBD1 (6 bases). V was clipped by 2 bases and J by 8 bases, with 9 bases between them. Germline V gene data show CDR1 as KGHSH and CDR2 as LQKENI. The CDR3 extends over 13 amino acids. CDR3: CASSPGQREKLFF. The CDR3 DNA follows: TGTGCCAGCTCACCAGGACAGAGAGAAAAACTGTTTTTT.

V and J are TRBV5-1 and TRBJ2-3, with 8 bases identical to TRBD1. The ends lost 4 bases at V and 0 bases at J; junction bases unmatched: 7. The CDR3 has 16 amino acids. The germline CDR1 and CDR2 sequences are SGHRS and YFSETQ. The CDR3 spells CASSRGTGVSTDTQYF. In DNA, the CDR3 is TGCGCCAGCAGCCGCGGGACAGGAGTTAGCACAGATACGCAGTATTTT. Complete variable domain (other parts from reference TRBV5-1 and TRBJ2-3): KAGVTQTPRYLIKTRGQQVTLSCSPISGHRSVSWYQQTPGQGLQFLFEYFSETQRNKGNFPGRFSGRQFSNSRSEMNVSTLELGDSALYLCASSRGTGVSTDTQYFGPGTRLTVL.

The CDR3 protein is CAWERDRARKELFF. The CDR3 nucleotides read TGTGCCTGGGAGAGGGACAGGGCTAGAAAGGAGCTGTTTTTT. The rearrangement uses TRBV30 and TRBJ2-2, with 9 bases matching TRBD1. CDR1 GTSNPN and CDR2 SVGIG come from the germline V gene (reference sequence). Unmatched junction bases numbered 11, after V lost 5 bases and J lost 10 bases. The CDR3 extends over 14 amino acids.

V usage is TRBV4-3 and J usage is TRBJ1-1; D is undetermined. The CDR3 spans 15 residues. CDR1 and CDR2 (germline): LGHNA, YSLEER. V lost 0 bases and J 1 base, leaving 9 bases between the germline ends. In DNA form, the CDR3 reads TGCGCCAGCAGCCAAGAGGAGACGGGGAACACTGAAGCTTTCTTT. Its translation: CASSQEETGNTEAFF.

V and J are TRBV7-2 and TRBJ2-7; 11 bases are shared with TRBD2. V gave up 0 bases and J gave up 6 bases; unmatched junction bases: 7. Germline V gives CDR1 SGHTA, CDR2 FQGNSA. The CDR3 sequence is 16 residues long. The CDR3 is CASSLAGTSGGFEQYF. Written as DNA, the CDR3 is TGTGCCAGCAGCTTAGCGGGGACTAGCGGAGGTTTCGAGCAGTACTTC.

The CDR3 nucleotides read TGTGCCAGCTCACCATTCAGCCAGGACTATGGCTACACCTTC. Its protein is CASSPFSQDYGYTF. The chain links TRBV18 to TRBJ1-2; unclear D gene. CDR1 and CDR2 from the germline V gene are KGHSH and LQKENI. The CDR3 runs to 14 residues. Trimming stripped 2 bases from V and 3 bases from J, with 10 bases between.